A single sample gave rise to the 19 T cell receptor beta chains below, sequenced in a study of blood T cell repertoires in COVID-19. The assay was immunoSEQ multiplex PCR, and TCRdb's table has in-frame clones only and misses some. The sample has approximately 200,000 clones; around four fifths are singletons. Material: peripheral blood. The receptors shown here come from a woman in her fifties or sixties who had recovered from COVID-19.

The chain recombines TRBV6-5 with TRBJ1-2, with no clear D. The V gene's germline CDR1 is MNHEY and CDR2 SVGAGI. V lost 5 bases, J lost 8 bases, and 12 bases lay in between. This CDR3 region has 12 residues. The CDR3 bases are TGTGCCAGCAGTCGCCTCGGGAGCGGCTACACCTTC. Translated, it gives CASSRLGSGYTF.

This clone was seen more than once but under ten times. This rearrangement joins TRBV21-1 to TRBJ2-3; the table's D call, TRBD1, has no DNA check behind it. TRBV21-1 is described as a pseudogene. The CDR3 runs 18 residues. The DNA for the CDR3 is TGTGCCAGCAGCAAAGGTCGTAGGACAGGCGCACGGACAGATACGCAGTATTTT. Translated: CASSKGRRTGARTDTQYF.

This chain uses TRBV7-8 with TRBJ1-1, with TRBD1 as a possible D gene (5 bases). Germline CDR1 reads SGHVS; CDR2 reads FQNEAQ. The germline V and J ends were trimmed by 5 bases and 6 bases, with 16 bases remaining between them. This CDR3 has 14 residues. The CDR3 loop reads CASSQHPGIAEAFF. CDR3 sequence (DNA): TGTGCCAGCAGCCAACACCCAGGGATCGCTGAAGCTTTCTTT.

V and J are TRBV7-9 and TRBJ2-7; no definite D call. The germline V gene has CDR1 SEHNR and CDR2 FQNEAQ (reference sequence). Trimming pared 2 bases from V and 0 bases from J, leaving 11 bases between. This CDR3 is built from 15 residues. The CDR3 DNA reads TGTGCCAGCAGCTTATTTCAGGCACACTCCTACGAGCAGTACTTC. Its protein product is CASSLFQAHSYEQYF.

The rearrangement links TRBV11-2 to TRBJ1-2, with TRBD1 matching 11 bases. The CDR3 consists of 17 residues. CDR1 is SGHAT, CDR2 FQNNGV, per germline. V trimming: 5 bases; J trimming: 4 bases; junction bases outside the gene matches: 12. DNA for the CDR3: TGTGCCAGCAGCGGCCTGGATCGGGACAGGGGGGTCTATGGCTACACCTTC. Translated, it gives CASSGLDRDRGVYGYTF.

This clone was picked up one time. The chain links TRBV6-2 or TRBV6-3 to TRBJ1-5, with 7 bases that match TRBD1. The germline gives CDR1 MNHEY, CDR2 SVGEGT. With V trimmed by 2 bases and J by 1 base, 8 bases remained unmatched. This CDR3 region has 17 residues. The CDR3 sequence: CASSYIRGRESNQPQHF. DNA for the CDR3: TGTGCCAGCAGTTACATAAGGGGGCGCGAAAGCAATCAGCCCCAGCATTTT.

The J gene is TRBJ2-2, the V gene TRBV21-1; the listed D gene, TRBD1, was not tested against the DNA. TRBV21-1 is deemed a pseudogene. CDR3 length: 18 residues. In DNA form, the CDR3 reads TGTGCCAGCAGCTCTCCGGGACAGGGAGTTCAAGGCACCGGGGAGCTGTTTTTT. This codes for CASSSPGQGVQGTGELFF.

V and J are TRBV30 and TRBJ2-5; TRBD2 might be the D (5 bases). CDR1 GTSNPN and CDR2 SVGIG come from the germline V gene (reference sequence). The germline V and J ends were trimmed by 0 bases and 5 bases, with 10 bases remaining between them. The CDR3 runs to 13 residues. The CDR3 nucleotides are TGTGCCTGGAGTGTACAAAGGAGGGAGACCCAGTACTTC. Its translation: CAWSVQRRETQYF.

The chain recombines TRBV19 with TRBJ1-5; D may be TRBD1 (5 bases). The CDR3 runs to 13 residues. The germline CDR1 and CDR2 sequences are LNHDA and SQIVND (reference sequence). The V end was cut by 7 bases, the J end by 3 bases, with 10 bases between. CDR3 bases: TGTGCCAGTACCGACAGATTCAATCAGCCCCAGCATTTT. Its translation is CASTDRFNQPQHF.

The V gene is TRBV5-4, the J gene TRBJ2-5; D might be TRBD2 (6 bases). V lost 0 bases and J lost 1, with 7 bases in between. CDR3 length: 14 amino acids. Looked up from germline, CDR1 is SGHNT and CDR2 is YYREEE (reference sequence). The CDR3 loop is CASSLGGVQETQYF. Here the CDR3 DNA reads TGTGCCAGCAGCTTGGGGGGGGTCCAAGAGACCCAGTACTTC.

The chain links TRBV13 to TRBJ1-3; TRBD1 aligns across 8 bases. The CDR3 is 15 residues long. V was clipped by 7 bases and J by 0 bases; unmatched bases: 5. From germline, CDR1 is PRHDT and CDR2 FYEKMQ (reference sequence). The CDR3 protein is CASTLGTGSGNTIYF. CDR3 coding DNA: TGTGCCAGCACCCTCGGGACAGGCTCTGGAAACACCATATATTTT.

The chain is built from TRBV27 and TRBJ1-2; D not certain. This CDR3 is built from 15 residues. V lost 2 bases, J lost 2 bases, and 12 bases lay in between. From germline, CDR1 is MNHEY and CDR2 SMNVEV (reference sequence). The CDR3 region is CASSLRWASNYGYTF. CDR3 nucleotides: TGTGCCAGCAGTTTACGGTGGGCTTCCAACTATGGCTACACCTTC.

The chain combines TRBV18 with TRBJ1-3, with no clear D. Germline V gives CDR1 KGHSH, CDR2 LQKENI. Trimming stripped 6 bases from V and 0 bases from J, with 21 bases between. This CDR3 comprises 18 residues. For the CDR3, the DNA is TGTGCCAGCTCGCCGAATTTATTGAGGGCGAGCTCTGGAAACACCATATATTTT. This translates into CASSPNLLRASSGNTIYF.

This CDR3 is CASSLGTDNTEAFF. In DNA form, the CDR3 reads TGTGCCAGCAGCCTCGGGACAGATAACACTGAAGCTTTCTTT. The gene calls are TRBV14 and TRBJ1-1, with 7 positions matching TRBD1. This CDR3 has 14 amino acids. V shed 4 bases, J shed 2 bases, and the junction held 4 bases outside the gene matches. CDR1 is SGHDN, CDR2 FVKESK, per germline. Full variable domain (outside the CDR3, taken from reference TRBV14 and TRBJ1-1): EAGVTQFPSHSVIEKGQTVTLRCDPISGHDNLYWYRRVMGKEIKFLLHFVKESKQDESGMPNNRFLAERTGGTYSTLKVQPAELEDSGVYFCASSLGTDNTEAFFGQGTRLTVV.

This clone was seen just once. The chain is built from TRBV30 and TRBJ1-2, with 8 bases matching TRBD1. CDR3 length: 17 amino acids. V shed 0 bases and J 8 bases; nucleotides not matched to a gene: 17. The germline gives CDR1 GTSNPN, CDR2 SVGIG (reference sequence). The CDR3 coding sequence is TGTGCCTGGAGTGTAATGGGACAGGTTCCCTTTTCGGGAGGCTACACCTTC. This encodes CAWSVMGQVPFSGGYTF.

The CDR3 nucleotides read TGCGCCAGCAGCCAAGTGGACAGGGCGGGTACTGAAGCTTTCTTT. Its protein is CASSQVDRAGTEAFF. The chain employs TRBV4-1 and TRBJ1-1, with 8 nucleotides matching TRBD1. Germline loops: CDR1 MGHRA, CDR2 YSYEKL. The CDR3 runs 15 residues. V was clipped by 1 base and J by 5 bases; unmatched bases: 6.

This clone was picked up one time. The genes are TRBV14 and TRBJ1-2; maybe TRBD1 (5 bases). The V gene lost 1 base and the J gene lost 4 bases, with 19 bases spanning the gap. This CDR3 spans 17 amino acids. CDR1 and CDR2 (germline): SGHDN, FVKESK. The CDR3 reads CASSQGVTGPLLYGYTF. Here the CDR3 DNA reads TGTGCCAGCAGCCAAGGGGTCACAGGTCCCTTACTCTATGGCTACACCTTC. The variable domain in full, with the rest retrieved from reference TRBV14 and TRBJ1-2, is EAGVTQFPSHSVIEKGQTVTLRCDPISGHDNLYWYRRVMGKEIKFLLHFVKESKQDESGMPNNRFLAERTGGTYSTLKVQPAELEDSGVYFCASSQGVTGPLLYGYTFGSGTRLTVV.

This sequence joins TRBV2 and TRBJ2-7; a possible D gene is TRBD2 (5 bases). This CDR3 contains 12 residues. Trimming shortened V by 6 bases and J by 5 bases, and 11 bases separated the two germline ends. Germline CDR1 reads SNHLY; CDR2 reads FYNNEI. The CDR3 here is CASRDFLDEQYF. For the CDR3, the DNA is TGTGCCAGCAGGGACTTCCTTGACGAGCAGTACTTC. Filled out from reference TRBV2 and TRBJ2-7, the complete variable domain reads EPEVTQTPSHQVTQMGQEVILRCVPISNHLYFYWYRQILGQKVEFLVSFYNNEISEKSEIFDDQFSVERPDGSNFTLKIRSTKLEDSAMYFCASRDFLDEQYFGPGTRLTVT.

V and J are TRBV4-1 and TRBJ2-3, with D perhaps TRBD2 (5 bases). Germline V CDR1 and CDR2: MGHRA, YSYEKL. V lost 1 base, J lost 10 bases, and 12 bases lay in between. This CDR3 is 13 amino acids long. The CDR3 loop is CASSQGRLGAQYF. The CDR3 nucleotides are TGCGCCAGCAGCCAAGGCCGCCTCGGGGCGCAGTATTTT.